This is a list of T cell receptor beta chains from one sample in a study of OX40 agonist ivuxolimab in advanced cancers. Sequencing was performed with immunoSEQ multiplex PCR; in TCRdb, only in-frame clones are kept and a portion is missing. The repertoire includes some 55,000 clones, 80% to 95% of them detected once, and around 13% sits in the top ten. This sample comprised CD4+ or CD8+ T cells sorted from blood, obtained in a trial of the OX40 agonist ivuxolimab. These receptors were collected from an adult with an advanced solid tumor such as melanoma, head and neck, liver or kidney cancer. Each CDR3 is given with its conserved first and last residue. Each record gives: clone size, CDR3 length, D gene, V gene, J gene, CDR3 DNA, CDR3 protein. D genes are given only for firm matches. Not all rows give a size; the values are once, few, many and, for expanded clones, a class.

.	14	TRBD2	TRBV29-1	TRBJ2-2	TGCAGCGTTCCAGCGGGACTAGAAGACGGGGAGCTGTTTTTT	CSVPAGLEDGELFF
.	16	.	TRBV7-2	TRBJ2-3	TGTGCCAGCAGCTTCCCGGGCCTTAAGGGCACAGATACGCAGTATTTT	CASSFPGLKGTDTQYF
.	15	.	TRBV19	TRBJ1-5	TGTGCCAGTATGGGGGGATTATATAGCAATCAGCCCCAGCATTTT	CASMGGLYSNQPQHF
.	18	.	TRBV23-1	TRBJ2-1	TGCGCCAGCAGTCTATTGGGCCCAAGACATAGCTCCTACAATGAGCAGTTCTTC	CASSLLGPRHSSYNEQFF
.	13	.	TRBV5-4	TRBJ1-2	TGTGCCAGCAGCCAAGACAGGAGCTATGGCTACACCTTC	CASSQDRSYGYTF
.	14	.	TRBV7-8	TRBJ1-2	TGTGCCAGCAGCTCTCTTCTAGGTTGGCATGGCTACACCTTC	CASSSLLGWHGYTF
.	11	.	TRBV20-1	TRBJ1-4	TGCAGTGCTAGCAGGGTGGAAAAACTGTTTTTT	CSASRVEKLFF
.	14	.	TRBV7-9	TRBJ2-7	TGTGCCAGCAGCTTTGATGGACGGTACTACGAGCAGTACTTC	CASSFDGRYYEQYF
few	12	.	TRBV28	TRBJ1-6	TGTGCCAATCAGGGACTTAATTCACCCCTCCACTTT	CANQGLNSPLHF
.	12	TRBD1	TRBV6-1	TRBJ1-1	TGTGCCAGCAGCAGTGGGACAGGGAAAGCTTTCTTT	CASSSGTGKAFF
.	15	.	TRBV11-2	TRBJ2-3	TGTGCCAGCAGCTTAGAATGGGGACCCACAGATACGCAGTATTTT	CASSLEWGPTDTQYF
.	14	.	TRBV6-5	TRBJ2-3	TGTGCCAGCAGTTACTCGAGGTTAAGGGGAACGCAGTATTTT	CASSYSRLRGTQYF
.	15	.	TRBV13	TRBJ2-2	TGTGCCAGCCGAAAGGGGCGCGCGACCACCGGGGAGCTGTTTTTT	CASRKGRATTGELFF
.	12	.	TRBV6-1	TRBJ2-7	TGTGCCAGCAACTCAGGGTTTTCCGAGCAGTACTTC	CASNSGFSEQYF
once	15	.	TRBV6-1	TRBJ2-5	TGTGCCAGCAGTGAAAACGACGGTCGGCAAGAGACCCAGTACTTC	CASSENDGRQETQYF
.	13	TRBD1	TRBV5-1	TRBJ2-3	TGCGCCAGCAGCTACCGACAGGGCGATACGCAGTATTTT	CASSYRQGDTQYF
.	15	TRBD1	TRBV28	TRBJ2-2	TGTGCCAGCAGTGTACAGGGGGCAGGGACCGGGGAGCTGTTTTTT	CASSVQGAGTGELFF
.	15	TRBD1	TRBV5-1	TRBJ2-3	TGCGCCAGCAGCTTGGGACAGGGTATCTATCATACGCAGTATTTT	CASSLGQGIYHTQYF
.	13	TRBD2	TRBV9	TRBJ2-3	TGTGCCAGCAGGCGGGGGAGTTTAGATACGCAGTATTTT	CASRRGSLDTQYF
.	11	.	TRBV6-6	TRBJ2-5	TGTGCCAGCAGTCTTTTCGAGACCCAGTACTTC	CASSLFETQYF
.	16	.	TRBV5-1	TRBJ1-6	TGCGCCAGCAGCGTGGACTCATCCCACCTTAATTCACCCCTCCACTTT	CASSVDSSHLNSPLHF
.	17	TRBD1	TRBV4-2	TRBJ2-3	TGTGCCAGCAGCCAAGCTTACGGGACAGGGAGAGGAGATACGCAGTATTTT	CASSQAYGTGRGDTQYF
once	15	TRBD1	TRBV5-1	TRBJ2-7	TGCGCCAGCAGCGCAGGGACAGGGGGCTCCTACGAGCAGTACTTC	CASSAGTGGSYEQYF
.	13	.	TRBV19	TRBJ1-2	TGTGCCAGTAGTGTACAGGTGCCGACCGGCTACACCTTC	CASSVQVPTGYTF
.	16	TRBD2	TRBV4-2	TRBJ2-3	TGTGCCAGCAGCCAAGATATGGCGGGGGAGGCAGATACGCAGTATTTT	CASSQDMAGEADTQYF